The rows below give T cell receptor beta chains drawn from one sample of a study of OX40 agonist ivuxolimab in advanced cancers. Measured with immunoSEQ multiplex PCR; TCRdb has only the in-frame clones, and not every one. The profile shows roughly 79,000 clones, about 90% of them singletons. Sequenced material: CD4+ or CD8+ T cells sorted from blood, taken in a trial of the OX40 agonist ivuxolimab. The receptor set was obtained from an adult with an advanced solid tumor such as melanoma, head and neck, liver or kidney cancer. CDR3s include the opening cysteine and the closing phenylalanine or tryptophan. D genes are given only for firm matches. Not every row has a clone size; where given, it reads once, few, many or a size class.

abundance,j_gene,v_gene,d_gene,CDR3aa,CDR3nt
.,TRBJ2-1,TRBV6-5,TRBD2,CASSRIAGAANEQFF,TGTGCCAGCAGTCGAATAGCGGGAGCTGCAAATGAGCAGTTCTTC
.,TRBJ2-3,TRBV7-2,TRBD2,CASSLSSGTSGKDTQYF,TGTGCCAGCAGCTTATCCTCCGGGACTAGCGGGAAAGATACGCAGTATTTT
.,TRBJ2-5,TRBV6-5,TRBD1,CASSSSQGRIQTQYF,TGTGCCAGCAGCTCTTCACAGGGGCGTATTCAGACCCAGTACTTC
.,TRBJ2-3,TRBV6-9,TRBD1,CASSCRQGASDTQYF,TGTGCCAGCAGTTGTCGACAGGGGGCCTCAGATACGCAGTATTTT
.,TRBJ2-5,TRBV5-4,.,CASSLAGETQYF,TGTGCCAGCAGCTTGGCCGGAGAGACCCAGTACTTC
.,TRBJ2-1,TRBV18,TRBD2,CASSPTSGSVQFF,TGTGCCAGCTCACCGACTAGCGGGAGCGTTCAGTTCTTC
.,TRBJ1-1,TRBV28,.,CASRPVGTEAFF,TGTGCCAGCAGGCCGGTAGGCACTGAAGCTTTCTTT
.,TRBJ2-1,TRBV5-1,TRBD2,CASSSDGGSSYNEQFF,TGCGCCAGCAGCTCCGACGGCGGGAGCTCCTACAATGAGCAGTTCTTC
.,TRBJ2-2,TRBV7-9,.,CASSLVPRGTGELFF,TGTGCCAGCAGCTTAGTACCACGAGGCACCGGGGAGCTGTTTTTT
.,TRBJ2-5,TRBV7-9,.,CASSLELATQETQYF,TGTGCCAGCAGCTTAGAGTTGGCGACCCAAGAGACCCAGTACTTC
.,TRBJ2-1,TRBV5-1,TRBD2,CASGLRTSQNEQFF,TGCGCCAGCGGACTTCGGACTAGCCAGAATGAGCAGTTCTTC
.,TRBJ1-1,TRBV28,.,CASRPQGNTEAFF,TGTGCCAGCAGGCCGCAGGGGAACACTGAAGCTTTCTTT
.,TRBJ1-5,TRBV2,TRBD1,CASLGTGWNQPQHF,TGTGCCAGCCTGGGGACAGGGTGGAATCAGCCCCAGCATTTT
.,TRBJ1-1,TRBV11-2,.,CASSPGLLHTEAFF,TGTGCCAGCAGCCCCGGTCTACTGCACACTGAAGCTTTCTTT
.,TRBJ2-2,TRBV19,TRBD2,CASITSGRYTGELFF,TGTGCCAGTATAACTAGCGGGAGGTACACCGGGGAGCTGTTTTTT
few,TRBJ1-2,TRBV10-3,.,CAIGRRTPNYGYTF,TGTGCCATCGGGCGGAGGACTCCTAACTATGGCTACACCTTC
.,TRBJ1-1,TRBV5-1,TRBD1,CASKTGGGNTEAFF,TGCGCCAGTAAGACAGGGGGAGGAAACACTGAAGCTTTCTTT
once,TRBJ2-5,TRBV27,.,CASRRQSQETQYF,TGTGCCAGCAGAAGGCAGAGCCAAGAGACCCAGTACTTC
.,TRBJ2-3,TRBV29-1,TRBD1,CSVESQGVDTQYF,TGCAGCGTTGAAAGTCAGGGGGTAGATACGCAGTATTTT
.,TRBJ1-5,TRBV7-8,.,CASSLAFDSNQPQHF,TGTGCCAGCAGCTTAGCCTTCGATAGCAATCAGCCCCAGCATTTT
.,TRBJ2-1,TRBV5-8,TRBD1,CASSPRTGEDEQFF,TGTGCCAGCAGCCCGCGGACAGGGGAGGATGAGCAGTTCTTC
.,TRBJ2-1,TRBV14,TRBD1,CASSKGQESSYNEQFF,TGTGCCAGCAGCAAGGGACAGGAGAGCTCCTACAATGAGCAGTTCTTC